This T cell receptor (beta chain) was profiled in a study of blood T cell repertoires in COVID-19. Across the whole study: Samples taken during acute and convalescent COVID-19 were collected in the United States, Italy and Spain. Sources were T cells, B-cell-depleted T cells, or PBMCs; the material itself was cDNA or gDNA.

Study processing details: Reference gene primer amplification in the assay estimated nucleated cell counts. Here immunoSEQ multiplex PCR was the method, and the copy in TCRdb shows in-frame clones only, minus some. That table furnishes V, J and clone size, whereas the DNA furnished D and trimming. The sample gives about 170,000 clones, around four fifths of which show up once; approximately 7.7% is in the top ten. In its sample, this clone was seen once. This specimen includes other DNA sequences encoding the same CDR3. The V gene lost 3 bases and the J gene lost 4 bases, with 10 bases spanning the gap. The germline V gene encodes CDR1 KGHSH and CDR2 LQKENI. The CDR3 loop spans 13 amino acids.

The gene calls are TRBV18 and TRBJ2-7, with D uncertain. Specimen: peripheral blood. The sequence derives from a man aged 40-55 years who had recovered from COVID-19. CDR3 loop: CASSPGLTYEQYF. In DNA form, the CDR3 reads TGTGCCAGCTCACCGGGCCTTACATACGAGCAGTACTTC. Using reference TRBV18 and TRBJ2-7 for the parts outside the CDR3, the full variable domain is NAGVMQNPRHLVRRRGQEARLRCSPMKGHSHVYWYRQLPEEGLKFMVYLQKENIIDESGMPKERFSAEFPKEGPSILRIQQVVRGDSAAYFCASSPGLTYEQYFGPGTRLTVT.